This is a list of T cell receptor beta chains from one sample in a study of PD-L1 blockade in urothelial cancer. Assay: immunoSEQ multiplex PCR; the TCRdb copy retains only in-frame clones and omits some. The sample carries around 100,000 clones, about nine tenths recorded once. Sequencing used PBMCs, obtained around atezolizumab (anti-PD-L1) treatment. All receptors come from a man in his sixties with urothelial cancer. Each CDR3 is given with its conserved first and last residue. A D gene is named only where the DNA matches it firmly. Size is omitted from some rows. Given values are once, few, many or a class for expanded clones.

TRBV7-9	TRBJ1-2	TRBD1	.	CASSTPSGRGLGYTF	TGTGCCAGCAGCACTCCCTCAGGCAGGGGGCTTGGCTACACCTTC
TRBV28	TRBJ2-3	TRBD2	.	CASSFSGRKDTQYF	TGTGCCAGCAGTTTTAGCGGGAGAAAAGATACGCAGTATTTT
TRBV6-1	TRBJ1-5	.	.	CASKSTGNQPQHF	TGTGCCAGCAAATCGACGGGTAATCAGCCCCAGCATTTT
TRBV18	TRBJ1-3	.	.	CASSPQETGLSGNTIYF	TGTGCCAGCTCACCTCAAGAAACAGGGTTAAGCGGAAACACCATATATTTT
TRBV9	TRBJ2-3	.	.	CASSGRQDTDTQYF	TGTGCCAGCAGCGGGCGACAGGACACAGATACGCAGTATTTT
TRBV27	TRBJ1-1	.	.	CASSLVLRTEAFF	TGTGCCAGCAGTTTAGTCTTGCGCACTGAAGCTTTCTTT
TRBV6-5	TRBJ2-2	.	once	CASSPGITGELFF	TGTGCCAGCAGCCCCGGGATAACCGGGGAGCTGTTTTTT
TRBV6-8	TRBJ1-1	TRBD1	.	CASSRRAQTGEDTEAFF	TGTGCCAGCAGCCGAAGAGCACAAACAGGGGAGGACACTGAAGCTTTCTTT
TRBV7-9	TRBJ1-3	.	.	CASSLARRGDTIYF	TGTGCCAGCAGCTTAGCGCGCCGGGGTGACACCATATATTTT
TRBV5-4	TRBJ2-1	.	.	CASSPSGAPLRVNEQFF	TGTGCCAGCAGCCCTTCAGGGGCCCCCCTTAGAGTCAATGAGCAGTTCTTC
TRBV5-1	TRBJ2-7	.	.	CASSLDRVYEQYF	TGCGCCAGCAGCTTGGACAGGGTCTACGAGCAGTACTTC
TRBV5-1	TRBJ2-1	TRBD2	.	CASSSGLAGGPSNEQFF	TGCGCCAGCAGTTCCGGACTAGCGGGAGGGCCATCCAATGAGCAGTTCTTC
TRBV27	TRBJ2-2	TRBD1	once	CASSSGQGGQGVGELFF	TGTGCCAGCAGTTCGGGACAGGGGGGGCAGGGGGTCGGGGAGCTGTTTTTT
TRBV29-1	TRBJ2-1	TRBD2	.	CSAIRSGRGNEQFF	TGCAGCGCCATAAGAAGCGGGAGGGGAAATGAGCAGTTCTTC
TRBV2	TRBJ1-4	.	.	CASRAPGGFNEKLFF	TGTGCCAGCAGGGCCCCCGGGGGGTTTAATGAAAAACTGTTTTTT
TRBV9	TRBJ2-2	TRBD1	.	CASSADARGSGELFF	TGTGCCAGCAGCGCAGACGCCAGGGGGTCCGGGGAGCTGTTTTTT
TRBV14	TRBJ2-3	TRBD2	once	CASSQPHEGRAGTDTQYF	TGTGCCAGCAGCCAGCCCCACGAAGGGAGGGCGGGCACAGATACGCAGTATTTT
TRBV5-6	TRBJ2-7	TRBD2	.	CASSPGLRESSYEQYF	TGTGCCAGCAGCCCTGGCCTGCGGGAGAGCTCCTACGAGCAGTACTTC
TRBV19	TRBJ2-7	.	.	CASSIARSQGGEQYF	TGTGCCAGTAGTATAGCCCGTTCACAGGGTGGCGAGCAGTACTTC
TRBV7-2	TRBJ1-4	TRBD1	.	CASSLAEGAGEKLFF	TGTGCCAGCAGCTTAGCGGAGGGGGCCGGTGAAAAACTGTTTTTT
TRBV5-1	TRBJ2-3	TRBD2	.	CASSLVGTSGGSQYF	TGCGCCAGCAGCTTGGTAGGGACTAGCGGGGGCTCGCAGTATTTT
TRBV30	TRBJ2-7	.	.	CAWNTGSGYEQYF	TGTGCCTGGAATACAGGGTCCGGCTACGAGCAGTACTTC
TRBV5-4	TRBJ2-5	TRBD1	.	CASSSGTGKTQYF	TGTGCCAGCAGCTCCGGGACAGGCAAGACCCAGTACTTC
TRBV27	TRBJ2-4	TRBD1	.	CASSQGQGSAKNIQYF	TGTGCCAGCAGCCAGGGACAGGGCTCGGCCAAAAACATTCAGTACTTC
TRBV5-4	TRBJ2-7	.	.	CASSLAGIYEQYF	TGTGCCAGCAGCTTGGCAGGGATCTACGAGCAGTACTTC
TRBV11-1	TRBJ2-3	TRBD1	.	CASSTGTGGDTQYF	TGTGCCAGCAGCACCGGGACAGGTGGAGATACGCAGTATTTT
TRBV28	TRBJ2-7	TRBD1	.	CASSSPGQGSYEQYF	TGTGCCAGCAGTTCTCCGGGACAGGGTTCCTACGAGCAGTACTTC
TRBV12-5	TRBJ1-1	.	.	CASGLVTGTRNTEAFF	TGTGCTAGTGGTTTGGTCACAGGGACCAGGAACACTGAAGCTTTCTTT
TRBV28	TRBJ1-1	TRBD1	few	CASSLKYRGYTEAFF	TGTGCCAGCAGTTTAAAGTACAGGGGTTACACTGAAGCTTTCTTT
TRBV6-1	TRBJ1-2	TRBD1	.	CASLEADRANYGYTF	TGTGCCAGCCTCGAAGCGGACAGGGCCAACTATGGCTACACCTTC
TRBV19	TRBJ2-7	TRBD1	.	CASSIDWDRDYEQYF	TGTGCCAGTAGTATTGATTGGGACAGGGACTACGAGCAGTACTTC
TRBV27	TRBJ1-1	.	.	CASSVRSVGGNTEAFF	TGTGCCAGCAGTGTAAGGTCTGTAGGGGGGAACACTGAAGCTTTCTTT
TRBV27	TRBJ2-7	TRBD2	.	CASSLTSGGSSYEQYF	TGTGCCAGCAGTTTAACTAGCGGGGGTTCCTCCTACGAGCAGTACTTC
TRBV7-3	TRBJ1-1	.	.	CASSNSDTEAFF	TGTGCCAGCAGCAACTCGGACACTGAAGCTTTCTTT
TRBV6-5	TRBJ2-1	.	.	CASSYSLSSYNEQFF	TGTGCCAGCAGTTACTCCCTGAGCTCCTACAATGAGCAGTTCTTC
TRBV10-3	TRBJ2-1	.	.	CAISESWGVHNEQFF	TGTGCCATCAGTGAGTCTTGGGGGGTGCACAATGAGCAGTTCTTC
TRBV19	TRBJ1-1	TRBD1	.	CASSMYTGGTEAFF	TGTGCCAGTAGTATGTATACAGGGGGCACTGAAGCTTTCTTT
TRBV10-2	TRBJ2-7	TRBD1	.	CASSEGDGQGHEQYF	TGCGCCAGCAGTGAAGGGGACGGACAGGGCCACGAGCAGTACTTC
TRBV7-2	TRBJ1-6	.	once	CASSRGQINSPLHF	TGTGCCAGCAGCCGAGGACAGATCAATTCACCCCTCCACTTT
TRBV30	TRBJ2-7	TRBD1	.	CAWNSGTGLSYEQYF	TGTGCCTGGAATTCCGGGACAGGGCTATCCTACGAGCAGTACTTC
TRBV30	TRBJ2-1	TRBD2	.	CAWSALRGRARYEQFF	TGTGCCTGGAGTGCCCTCCGGGGGAGGGCCAGGTATGAGCAGTTCTTC
TRBV11-2	TRBJ1-4	.	once	CASSLDRRTRLNEKLFF	TGTGCCAGCAGCTTAGATCGTCGGACAAGACTTAATGAAAAACTGTTTTTT
TRBV27	TRBJ2-7	TRBD1	.	CANRVGTGTCEQYF	TGTGCCAATAGAGTGGGGACAGGGACCTGCGAGCAGTACTTC